Below, 26 T cell receptor beta chains from the same sample are listed, as sequenced in a study of beta chain features in type 1 diabetes. Since all of the isolated RNA was reverse transcribed, expressed TCRB transcripts were what got sequenced. Produced via immunoSEQ multiplex PCR; TCRdb's table is partial and in-frame only. Of some 15,000 clones in the sample, roughly two fifths were seen once. Sequenced input: stem cell memory CD4+ T cells from blood. The receptors stem from a woman aged 40-49 years in good health.

This clone has only a few counts. The rearrangement joins TRBV15 to TRBJ2-7, with a weak D call TRBD2 (5 bases). This CDR3 region has 15 residues. Between the trimmed V and J ends, which lost 4 bases and 2 bases, there was a span of 15 bases. CDR1 is LNHNV and CDR2 is YYDKDF in the germline V gene (reference sequence). The CDR3 spells CATSTPEGGTYEQYF. CDR3 in DNA: TGTGCCACCAGCACCCCCGAGGGCGGTACCTACGAGCAGTACTTC.

The sample holds a few counts of this clone. The V call is TRBV29-1, the J call TRBJ2-5, with TRBD1 matching 7 bases. Germline-derived CDR1 and CDR2 are SQVTM and ANQGSEA. The J segment lost 2 bases and the V segment lost 3 bases, leaving 3 bases of the junction unmatched. CDR3 length equals 13 residues. The CDR3: CSVDRGSQETQYF. In nucleotides, the CDR3 is TGCAGCGTTGACAGGGGGTCACAAGAGACCCAGTACTTC.

The table lists this clone with a count of one. The chain employs TRBV5-1 and TRBJ2-7; D remains unclear. Germline assignment: CDR1 SGHRS and CDR2 YFSETQ. V shed 3 bases and J shed 3 bases, with 13 bases lying between them. The length of the CDR3 is 14 residues. CDR3 nucleotides: TGCGCCAGCAGCTCGACTGACCCCCACTACGAGCAGTACTTC. Translated, it gives CASSSTDPHYEQYF. Full variable domain (outside the CDR3, taken from reference TRBV5-1 and TRBJ2-7): KAGVTQTPRYLIKTRGQQVTLSCSPISGHRSVSWYQQTPGQGLQFLFEYFSETQRNKGNFPGRFSGRQFSNSRSEMNVSTLELGDSALYLCASSSTDPHYEQYFGPGTRLTVT.

This sequence joins TRBV28 and TRBJ2-1; 10 positions match TRBD1. This CDR3 comprises 15 residues. Per the germline V gene, CDR1 is MDHEN and CDR2 is SYDVKM. With 5 bases clipped from V and 1 base from J, the junction kept 2 bases outside the gene matches. DNA of the CDR3: TGTGCCAGCAGTAAGGGACAGGGGTCCTACAATGAGCAGTTCTTC. It yields the protein CASSKGQGSYNEQFF.

J is TRBJ1-1 and V is TRBV2; a possible D gene is TRBD1 (6 bases). V was shortened by 5 bases and J by 1 base, with 14 bases between the two germline ends. Germline V gene lookup returns CDR1 SNHLY and CDR2 FYNNEI. CDR3 length: 15 amino acids. The CDR3 nucleotides read TGTGCCAGCAGTTACCGACAGGCGACGAACACTGAAGCTTTCTTT. Translation gives CASSYRQATNTEAFF.

The chain is built from TRBV5-1 and TRBJ1-1, with 7 positions matching TRBD1. The length of the CDR3 is 17 residues. Germline-derived CDR1 and CDR2 are SGHRS and YFSETQ. The V gene end was trimmed by 4 bases and the J gene end by 5 bases; junction bases not matched to a gene: 17. CDR3 in DNA: TGCGCCAGCAGCCCCGGTTTGACAGGACAGGCAGGTACTGAAGCTTTCTTT. It specifies CASSPGLTGQAGTEAFF.

The chain couples TRBV10-1 to TRBJ2-5; TRBD1 might be the D (6 bases). Germline loops: CDR1 WNHNN, CDR2 SYGVQD (reference sequence). The CDR3 contains 14 residues. Trimming cost V 8 bases and J 0 bases, with 13 bases left between them. In nucleotides, the CDR3 is TGCGCCAGCCGACGACAGGACAACCAAGAGACCCAGTACTTC. It translates to CASRRQDNQETQYF.

This clone has only one observation. The rearrangement uses TRBV2 and TRBJ2-2; the D gene is possibly TRBD2 (6 bases). CDR3 size: 14 residues. Trimming took 6 bases from V and 4 from J, leaving 12 bases between them. Germline CDR1 is SNHLY and CDR2 is FYNNEI. In nucleotides, the CDR3 is TGTGCCAGCAGCGGGGACTGGGGCACCGGGGAGCTGTTTTTT. Amino acid sequence: CASSGDWGTGELFF. Complete variable domain (other parts from reference TRBV2 and TRBJ2-2): EPEVTQTPSHQVTQMGQEVILRCVPISNHLYFYWYRQILGQKVEFLVSFYNNEISEKSEIFDDQFSVERPDGSNFTLKIRSTKLEDSAMYFCASSGDWGTGELFFGEGSRLTVL.

This clone was picked up a small number of times. V gene TRBV29-1 combines with J gene TRBJ2-2, with D perhaps TRBD1 (5 bases). Germline CDR1 reads SQVTM; CDR2 reads ANQGSEA. The CDR3 spans 14 residues. The V end lost 0 bases, the J end lost 6 bases, and 11 bases lay between the germline ends. The CDR3: CSVEDVRAPGELFF. CDR3 nucleotide sequence: TGCAGCGTTGAAGATGTCAGGGCCCCCGGGGAGCTGTTTTTT.

This clone was picked up a small number of times. The rearrangement joins TRBV29-1 to TRBJ2-1; 8 bases align to TRBD2. Germline lookup yields CDR1 SQVTM and CDR2 ANQGSEA. The CDR3 has 15 residues. The J segment lost 6 bases and the V segment lost 3 bases, leaving 10 bases of the junction unmatched. CDR3 coding DNA: TGCAGCGTTGATGTCCGAGCGGGGGAAGGCAATGAGCAGTTCTTC. Protein sequence: CSVDVRAGEGNEQFF.

The chain recombines TRBV2 with TRBJ2-5, with 7 bases lining up with TRBD1. The J call is uncertain, as TRBJ2-7 better fits the DNA end. CDR1 and CDR2 from the germline V gene are SNHLY and FYNNEI. The CDR3 sequence is 14 residues long. The CDR3 reads CASSERGHSYEQYF. Written as DNA, the CDR3 is TGTGCCAGCAGTGAAAGGGGGCACTCCTACGAGCAGTACTTC.

This clone has only a few counts. The chain carries TRBV7-2 and TRBJ1-2; perhaps TRBD1 as D (5 bases). The germline gives CDR1 SGHTA, CDR2 FQGNSA. The CDR3 loop spans 16 amino acids. The ends were cut back, 1 base at V and 2 bases at J, with 14 bases in the middle. The CDR3 nucleotides are TGTGCCAGCAGCTTAGGGGGCGGGGGAAGGAACTATGGCTACACCTTC. It yields the protein CASSLGGGGRNYGYTF.

The V and J genes are TRBV10-1 and TRBJ2-3; TRBD1 agrees at 10 bases. CDR3 size: 14 residues. Germline V gene data show CDR1 as WNHNN and CDR2 as SYGVQD (reference sequence). The V gene end was trimmed by 6 bases and the J gene end by 5 bases; junction bases not matched to a gene: 5. CDR3 in amino acids: CASRTGQGGDTQYF. The DNA of the CDR3 is TGCGCCAGCAGAACAGGACAGGGGGGAGATACGCAGTATTTT.

The chain recombines TRBV9 with TRBJ1-2, with D possibly matching TRBD1 (5 bases). V was pared by 4 bases and J by 2 bases, with 15 bases between. CDR3 size: 15 residues. The germline gives CDR1 SGDLS, CDR2 YYNGEE. The CDR3 DNA is TGTGCCAGCAGCTCCCTTCGGGGGAAGAACTATGGCTACACCTTC. Its translation: CASSSLRGKNYGYTF.

V usage is TRBV6-5 and J usage is TRBJ1-2, with no clear D. Trimming shortened V by 3 bases and J by 5 bases, and 10 bases separated the two germline ends. Germline V gene sequence: CDR1 MNHEY, CDR2 SVGAGI. The CDR3 length is 13 residues. The CDR3 sequence is CASSYDGDYGYTF. The DNA of the CDR3 is TGTGCCAGCAGTTATGACGGGGATTATGGCTACACCTTC.

V is TRBV5-1 and J is TRBJ1-1; D remains ambiguous. The ends were cut back, 5 bases at V and 5 bases at J, with 19 bases in the middle. Germline CDR1 and CDR2: SGHRS and YFSETQ. This CDR3 region has 15 residues. CDR3 in DNA: TGCGCCAGCAGTTTTGAAGGGAGGAGGGATACTGAAGCTTTCTTT. Protein: CASSFEGRRDTEAFF.

V and J are TRBV7-9 and TRBJ2-7; 8 bases align to TRBD1. The ends lost 1 base at V and 5 bases at J; junction bases unmatched: 7. Germline lookup yields CDR1 SEHNR and CDR2 FQNEAQ (reference sequence). The length of the CDR3 is 15 residues. The CDR3 DNA reads TGTGCCAGCAGCTTAGGGGCAGGGGGCCGAAACGAGCAGTACTTC. It is translated as CASSLGAGGRNEQYF.

The V call is TRBV7-9, the J call TRBJ2-7; no clear D. The CDR3 has 13 amino acids. In germline, CDR1 is SEHNR, CDR2 FQNEAQ (reference sequence). The V end lost 2 bases, the J end lost 7 bases, and 12 bases lay between the germline ends. This CDR3 is CASSLLETSEQYF. The CDR3 region has the DNA TGTGCCAGCAGCTTACTAGAAACGTCGGAGCAGTACTTC.

The V call is TRBV11-2, the J call TRBJ2-7, with a possible D match to TRBD2 (5 bases). V gave up 4 bases and J gave up 3 bases, with 7 bases separating them. The CDR3 extends over 12 amino acids. Per the germline V gene, CDR1 is SGHAT and CDR2 is FQNNGV. CDR3 nucleotides: TGTGCCAGCAGCTCGAGGGTCTACGAGCAGTACTTC. Its translation: CASSSRVYEQYF.

The V call is TRBV6-6, the J call TRBJ2-3; D call uncertain. The germline CDR1 and CDR2 sequences are MNHNY and SVGAGI (reference sequence). The CDR3 has 14 amino acids. Trimming took off 2 bases at V and 0 bases at J, with 6 bases between the two ends. As DNA, the CDR3 is TGTGCCAGCAGTTACCCTACTAGCACAGATACGCAGTATTTT. It yields the protein CASSYPTSTDTQYF.

The rearrangement uses TRBV2 and TRBJ2-1; TRBD1 agrees at 7 bases. The CDR3 sequence is 15 residues long. CDR1 SNHLY and CDR2 FYNNEI come from the germline V gene. Germline trimming cut 4 bases from V and 8 bases from J; bases unmatched to any gene: 11. The CDR3 here is CASSGGQGVSDEQFF. The CDR3 region has the DNA TGTGCCAGCAGTGGGGGCCAGGGGGTCAGCGATGAGCAGTTCTTC.

This clone was seen only once. The chain combines TRBV11-2 with TRBJ2-1; D may be TRBD1 (5 bases). The V and J ends lost 3 bases and 6 bases respectively, with 6 bases between them. This CDR3 region has 12 residues. Germline loops: CDR1 SGHAT, CDR2 FQNNGV. CDR3 sequence (DNA): TGTGCCAGCAGCTTTCAGGGCAATGAGCAGTTCTTC. Translation gives CASSFQGNEQFF.

This clone has just a few counts. V gene TRBV11-2 combines with J gene TRBJ2-1, with D possibly TRBD2 on 5 matching bases. The CDR3 is 16 residues long. Germline CDR1 is SGHAT and CDR2 is FQNNGV. Deletions cut 1 base from V and 0 bases from J, with 10 bases between. Here the CDR3 reads CASSLGRRSSYNEQFF. CDR3 in DNA: TGTGCCAGCAGCTTAGGGAGGAGGAGCTCCTACAATGAGCAGTTCTTC.

This chain connects TRBV6-5 to TRBJ1-2, with D unclear. Germline V CDR1 and CDR2: MNHEY, SVGAGI. The CDR3 runs 14 residues. The V end was cut by 2 bases, the J end by 6 bases, with 13 bases between. CDR3 bases: TGTGCCAGCAGTTACGGCACGGGGTCCGATGGCTACACCTTC. As protein: CASSYGTGSDGYTF.

In its sample, this clone was seen a few times. The V gene is TRBV10-3, the J gene TRBJ2-3, with D possibly being TRBD2 (5 bases). In germline, CDR1 is ENHRY, CDR2 SYGVKD. Trimming removed 3 bases at V and 0 bases at J, with 13 bases between. This CDR3 comprises 16 residues. This chain's CDR3 is CAISDPLGRSTDTQYF. The CDR3 DNA reads as TGTGCCATCAGTGACCCTCTAGGGAGAAGCACAGATACGCAGTATTTT.

The V gene is TRBV6-1, the J gene TRBJ2-3; 8 bases fit TRBD1. V shed 7 bases, J shed 1 base, and the junction held 4 bases outside the gene matches. Germline V gene lookup returns CDR1 MNHNS and CDR2 SASEGT. This CDR3 comprises 14 residues. The CDR3 here is CASKLDRGTDTQYF. The CDR3, as DNA: TGTGCCAGCAAGTTGGACAGGGGCACAGATACGCAGTATTTT.